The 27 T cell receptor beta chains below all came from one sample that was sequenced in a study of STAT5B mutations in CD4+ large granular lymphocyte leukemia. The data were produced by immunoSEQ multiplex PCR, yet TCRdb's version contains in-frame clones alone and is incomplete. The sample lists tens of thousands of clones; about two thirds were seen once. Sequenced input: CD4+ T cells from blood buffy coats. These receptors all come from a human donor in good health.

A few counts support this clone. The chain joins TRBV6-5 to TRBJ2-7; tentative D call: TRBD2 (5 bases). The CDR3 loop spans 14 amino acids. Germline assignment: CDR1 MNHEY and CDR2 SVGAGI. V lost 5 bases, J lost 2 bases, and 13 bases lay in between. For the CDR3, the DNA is TGTGCCAGCAGTCTTCGAGAGGGAACCTACGAGCAGTACTTC. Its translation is CASSLREGTYEQYF.

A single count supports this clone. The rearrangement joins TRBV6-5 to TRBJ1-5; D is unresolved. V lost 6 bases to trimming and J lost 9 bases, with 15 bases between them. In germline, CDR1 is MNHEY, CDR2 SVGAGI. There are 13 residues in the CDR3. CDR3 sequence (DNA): TGTGCCAGCAGAGACGGGAGTCGGGGGCCCCAGCATTTT. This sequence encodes CASRDGSRGPQHF.

CDR3 protein: CASTTSWGRNYGYTF. Written as DNA, the CDR3 is TGTGCCAGCACGACGAGCTGGGGACGGAACTATGGCTACACCTTC. The chain employs TRBV6-1 and TRBJ1-2, with D tentatively TRBD1 (5 bases). V lost 7 bases to trimming and J lost 2 bases, with 17 bases between them. The CDR3 sequence is 15 residues long. Germline V gene data show CDR1 as MNHNS and CDR2 as SASEGT.

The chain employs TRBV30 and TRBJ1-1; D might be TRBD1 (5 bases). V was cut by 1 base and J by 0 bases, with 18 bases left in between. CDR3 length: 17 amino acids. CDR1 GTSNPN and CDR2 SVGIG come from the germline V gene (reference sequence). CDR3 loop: CAWSGDGGARMNTEAFF. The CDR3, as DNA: TGTGCCTGGAGTGGGGATGGAGGGGCAAGGATGAACACTGAAGCTTTCTTT.

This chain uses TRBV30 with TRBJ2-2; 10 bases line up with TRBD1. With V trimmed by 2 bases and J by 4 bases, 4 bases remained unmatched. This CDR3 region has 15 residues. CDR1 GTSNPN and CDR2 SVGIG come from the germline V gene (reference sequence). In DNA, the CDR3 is TGTGCCTGGAGTAGACAGGGGGCAGGCACCGGGGAGCTGTTTTTT. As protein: CAWSRQGAGTGELFF.

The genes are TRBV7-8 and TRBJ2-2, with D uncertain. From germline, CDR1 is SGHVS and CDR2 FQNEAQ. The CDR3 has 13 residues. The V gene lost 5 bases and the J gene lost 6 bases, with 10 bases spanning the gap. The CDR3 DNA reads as TGTGCCAGCAGCCCGGCTAGGGCCGGGGAGCTGTTTTTT. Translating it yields CASSPARAGELFF.

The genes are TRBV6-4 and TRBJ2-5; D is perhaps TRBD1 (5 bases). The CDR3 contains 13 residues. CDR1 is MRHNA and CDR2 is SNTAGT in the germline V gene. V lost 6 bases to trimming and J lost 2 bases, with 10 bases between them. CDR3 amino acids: CASSRQLQETQYF. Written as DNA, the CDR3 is TGTGCCAGCAGCCGACAGCTACAAGAGACCCAGTACTTC.

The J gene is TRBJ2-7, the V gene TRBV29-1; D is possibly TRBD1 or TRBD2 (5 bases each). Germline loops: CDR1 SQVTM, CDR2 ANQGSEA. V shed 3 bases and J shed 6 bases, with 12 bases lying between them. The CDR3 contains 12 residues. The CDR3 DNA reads TGCAGCGTTGAGGGACGGTTTGGCGAGCAGTACTTC. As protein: CSVEGRFGEQYF.

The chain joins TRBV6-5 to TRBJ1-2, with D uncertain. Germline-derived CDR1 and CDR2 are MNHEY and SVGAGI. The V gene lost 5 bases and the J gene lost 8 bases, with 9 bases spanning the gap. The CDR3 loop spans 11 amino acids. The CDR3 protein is CASSTGTGYTF. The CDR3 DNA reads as TGTGCCAGCAGTACCGGAACCGGCTACACCTTC.

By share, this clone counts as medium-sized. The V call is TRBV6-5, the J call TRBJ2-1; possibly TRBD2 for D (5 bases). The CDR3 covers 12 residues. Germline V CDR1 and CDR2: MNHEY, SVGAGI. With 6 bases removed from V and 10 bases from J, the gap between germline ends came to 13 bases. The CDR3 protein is CASSPPEGEQFF. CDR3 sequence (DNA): TGTGCCAGCAGCCCGCCCGAGGGAGAGCAGTTCTTC.

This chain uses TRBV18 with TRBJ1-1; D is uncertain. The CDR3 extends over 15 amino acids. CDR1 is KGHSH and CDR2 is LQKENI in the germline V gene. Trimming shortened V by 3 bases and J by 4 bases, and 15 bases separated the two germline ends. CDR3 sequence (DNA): TGTGCCAGCTCACCGTCCGGATTAAAGCGCACTGAAGCTTTCTTT. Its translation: CASSPSGLKRTEAFF.

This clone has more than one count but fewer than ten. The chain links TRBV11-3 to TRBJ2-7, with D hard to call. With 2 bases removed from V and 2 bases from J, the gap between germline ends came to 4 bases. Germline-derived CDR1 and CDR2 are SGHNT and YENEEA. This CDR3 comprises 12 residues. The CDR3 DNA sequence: TGTGCCAGCAGCTTAACCCCCTACGAGCAGTACTTC. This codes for CASSLTPYEQYF.

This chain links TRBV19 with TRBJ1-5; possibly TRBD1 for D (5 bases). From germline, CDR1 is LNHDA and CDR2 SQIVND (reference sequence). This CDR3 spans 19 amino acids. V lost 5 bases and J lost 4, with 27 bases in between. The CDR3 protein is CASSSAPGRLTPINQPQHF. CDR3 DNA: TGTGCCAGTAGTTCGGCTCCGGGACGCCTCACGCCCATTAATCAGCCCCAGCATTTT. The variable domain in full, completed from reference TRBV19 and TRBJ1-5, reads DGGITQSPKYLFRKEGQNVTLSCEQNLNHDAMYWYRQDPGQGLRLIYYSQIVNDFQKGDIAEGYSVSREKKESFPLTVTSAQKNPTAFYLCASSSAPGRLTPINQPQHFGDGTRLSIL.

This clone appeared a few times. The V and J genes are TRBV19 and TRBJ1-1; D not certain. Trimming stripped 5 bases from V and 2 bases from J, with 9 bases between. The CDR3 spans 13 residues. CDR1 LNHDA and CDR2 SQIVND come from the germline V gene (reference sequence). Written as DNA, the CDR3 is TGTGCCAGTAGTCTCCGAGTAAACACTGAAGCTTTCTTT. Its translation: CASSLRVNTEAFF.

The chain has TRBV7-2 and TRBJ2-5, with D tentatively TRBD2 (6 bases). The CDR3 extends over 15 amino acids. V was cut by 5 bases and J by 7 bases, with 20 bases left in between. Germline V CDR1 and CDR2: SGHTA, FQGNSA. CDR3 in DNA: TGTGCCAGCAGCCCCCGCCCGGGGGAAATGGGGACCCAGTACTTC. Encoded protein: CASSPRPGEMGTQYF.

The CDR3: CAISEGTGLSPLHF. CDR3 nucleotides: TGTGCCATCAGTGAGGGGACAGGGCTTTCACCCCTCCACTTT. The chain carries TRBV10-3 and TRBJ1-6, with 9 nucleotides matching TRBD1. The germline CDR1 and CDR2 sequences are ENHRY and SYGVKD. The CDR3 runs to 14 residues. The junction had 2 bases not matched to a gene; V was cut back by 2 bases and J by 9 bases.

In DNA, the CDR3 is TGTGCCTCGGAAGCGGGGGCTTACAATGAGCAGTTCTTC. Protein: CASEAGAYNEQFF. This sequence joins TRBV28 and TRBJ2-1, with 8 bases identical to TRBD2. The junction had 7 bases not matched to a gene; V was cut back by 11 bases and J by 4 bases. CDR1 is MDHEN and CDR2 is SYDVKM in the germline V gene. The CDR3 extends over 13 amino acids.

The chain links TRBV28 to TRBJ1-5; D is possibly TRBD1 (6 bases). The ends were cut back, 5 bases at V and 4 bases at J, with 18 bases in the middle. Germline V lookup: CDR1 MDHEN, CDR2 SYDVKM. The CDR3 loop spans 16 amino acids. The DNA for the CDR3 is TGTGCCAGCAGTGGGGGGCGGGGGGCACGAAATCAGCCCCAGCATTTT. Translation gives CASSGGRGARNQPQHF.

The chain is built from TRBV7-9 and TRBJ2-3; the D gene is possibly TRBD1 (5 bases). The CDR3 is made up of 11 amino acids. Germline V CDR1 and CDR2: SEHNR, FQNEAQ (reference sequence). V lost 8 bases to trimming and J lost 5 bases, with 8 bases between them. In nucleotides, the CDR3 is TGTGCCAGCTTAGGGGAAGATACGCAGTATTTT. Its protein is CASLGEDTQYF.

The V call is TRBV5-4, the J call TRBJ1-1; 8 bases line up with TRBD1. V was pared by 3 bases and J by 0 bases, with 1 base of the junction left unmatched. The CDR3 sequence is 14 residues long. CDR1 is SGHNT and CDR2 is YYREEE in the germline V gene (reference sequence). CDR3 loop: CASSSGQVNTEAFF. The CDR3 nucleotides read TGTGCCAGCAGCTCGGGACAGGTGAACACTGAAGCTTTCTTT.

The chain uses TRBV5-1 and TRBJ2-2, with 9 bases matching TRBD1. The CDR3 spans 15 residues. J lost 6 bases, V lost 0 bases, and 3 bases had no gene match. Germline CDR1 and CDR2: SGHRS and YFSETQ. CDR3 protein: CASSLGQGDAGELFF. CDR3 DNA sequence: TGCGCCAGCAGCTTGGGACAGGGGGACGCCGGGGAGCTGTTTTTT.

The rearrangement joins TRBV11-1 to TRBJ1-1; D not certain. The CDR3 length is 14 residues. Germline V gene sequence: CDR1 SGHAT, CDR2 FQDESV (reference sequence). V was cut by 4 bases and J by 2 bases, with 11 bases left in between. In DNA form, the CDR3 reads TGTGCCAGCAGCTCCGGCGTCAGTAACACTGAAGCTTTCTTT. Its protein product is CASSSGVSNTEAFF.

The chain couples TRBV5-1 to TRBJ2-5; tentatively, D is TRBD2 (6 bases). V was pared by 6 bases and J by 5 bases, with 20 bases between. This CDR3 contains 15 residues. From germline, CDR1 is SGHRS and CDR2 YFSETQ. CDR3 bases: TGCGCCAGCACCCTTGGTGGAGGGGCTGAGGAGACCCAGTACTTC. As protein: CASTLGGGAEETQYF.

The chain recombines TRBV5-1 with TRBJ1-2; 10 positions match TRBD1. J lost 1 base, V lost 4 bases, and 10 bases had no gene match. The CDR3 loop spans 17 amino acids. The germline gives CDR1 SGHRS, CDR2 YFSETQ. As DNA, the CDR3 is TGCGCCAGCAGCGCGTCAACCGGGACAGGGGATAACTATGGCTACACCTTC. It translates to CASSASTGTGDNYGYTF.

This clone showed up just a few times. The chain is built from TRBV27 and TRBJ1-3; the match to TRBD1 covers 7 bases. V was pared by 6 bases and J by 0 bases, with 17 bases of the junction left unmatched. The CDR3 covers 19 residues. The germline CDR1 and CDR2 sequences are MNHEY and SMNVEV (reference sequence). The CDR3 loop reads CASRPCPQGPQISGNTIYF. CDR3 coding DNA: TGTGCCAGCAGGCCCTGCCCACAGGGGCCTCAGATCTCTGGAAACACCATATATTTT.

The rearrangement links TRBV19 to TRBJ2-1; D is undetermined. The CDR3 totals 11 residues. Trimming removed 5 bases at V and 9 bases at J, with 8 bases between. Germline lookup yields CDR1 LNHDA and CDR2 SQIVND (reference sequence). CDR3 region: CASSSPGEQFF. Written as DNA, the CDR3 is TGTGCCAGTAGTTCCCCGGGTGAGCAGTTCTTC.

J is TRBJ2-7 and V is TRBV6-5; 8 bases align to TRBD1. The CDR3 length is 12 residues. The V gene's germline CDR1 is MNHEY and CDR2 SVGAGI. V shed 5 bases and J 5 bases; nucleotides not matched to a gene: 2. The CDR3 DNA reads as TGTGCCAGCAGTAGGGACAGGAACGAGCAGTACTTC. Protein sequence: CASSRDRNEQYF.